This T cell receptor beta chain came from a study of post-analysis software for immune sequencing data. Across the study: Relapsing-remitting, secondary progressive and progressive-relapsing courses of multiple sclerosis were included.

The study's findings and limits: By F measure, strong co-clustering occurred among samples prepared in the same batch. Those with multiple sclerosis, the patient group, showed significantly lower normalized Chao1 diversity than controls. Five TRBV segments, including TRBV5-6, TRBV5-1 and TRBV20-1, were more frequent in patients than controls.

This CDR3 region has 15 residues. Germline-derived CDR1 and CDR2 are DFQATT and SNEGSKA (reference sequence). Researchers reported that TCR beta cDNA libraries carried unique molecular identifiers. TCRdb re-derived calls from the PCR reads in MiXCR, one entry per CDR3 protein. This table holds some 690,000 distinct CDR3 sequences, 59% found once. Details on this clonotype: Its specificity is not known.

This clonotype was sampled from a girl aged 2-10 years with multiple sclerosis. The specimen sequenced was blood. V and J are TRBV20-1 and TRBJ2-4, with D perhaps given as TRBD1 or TRBD2 (5 bases each). The end of the DNA aligns better with TRBJ2-5, so the J call may be wrong. The CDR3 nucleotides read TGCAGTGCTAGAGATGGTGGGAGAGGGGTAAAGACCCAGTACTTC. Translation: CSARDGGRGVKTQYF.